This T cell receptor (beta chain) was profiled in a study of blood T cell repertoires in COVID-19. About the study: Acute and convalescent COVID-19 samples came from the United States, Italy and Spain. PBMCs, B-cell-depleted T cells, or T cells provided the cDNA or gDNA that made up the material.

Original methodology: Quantification of nucleated cells was approximated via reference gene primer amplification. TCRdb's table, derived via immunoSEQ multiplex PCR, lists solely in-frame clones and lacks some. V, J and clone size were drawn from that table, and D and trimming were deduced from the DNA. The sample shows 70,000 to 100,000 clones, about 90% of them seen only once. Germline CDR1 reads KGHSH; CDR2 reads LQKENI. The CDR3 is 16 amino acids. This clone was seen once. A read error may account for a junction end that differs from germline. This clonotype originated in a woman aged 80 or over with active or convalescent COVID-19. The chain is built from TRBV18 and TRBJ2-2; maybe TRBD1 (6 bases). The sequencing input was peripheral blood. The CDR3 loop is CASSGSTGTNTGELFF. Here the CDR3 DNA reads TGTGCCAGCTCAGGGTCGACAGGAACGAACACCGGGGAGCTATTTTTT. Together with reference TRBV18 and TRBJ2-2, the CDR3 gives the full variable domain: NAGVMQNPRHLVRRRGQEARLRCSPMKGHSHVYWYRQLPEEGLKFMVYLQKENIIDESGMPKERFSAEFPKEGPSILRIQQVVRGDSAAYFCASSGSTGTNTGELFFGEGSRLTVL.